Listed here are 20 T cell receptor beta chains from one sample, sequenced in a study of blood T cell repertoires in COVID-19. Data came from immunoSEQ multiplex PCR; TCRdb stores just in-frame clones and leaves some out. Of approximately 300,000 clones listed, roughly 80% are singletons. Specimen: peripheral blood. The source of these receptors is a person aged 70 to 85 with COVID-19, enrolled during active disease.

The genes are TRBV28 and TRBJ2-1; 9 positions agree with TRBD2. V was clipped by 6 bases and J by 10 bases; unmatched bases: 10. The CDR3 has 14 residues. Per germline, CDR1 MDHEN and CDR2 SYDVKM. CDR3 sequence (DNA): TGTGCCAGCAGCCGCTTAGCGGGGGCTTCGGAGCAGTTCTTC. It translates to CASSRLAGASEQFF.

The gene calls are TRBV7-2 and TRBJ1-5; weak D call: TRBD1 (6 bases). The germline gives CDR1 SGHTA, CDR2 FQGNSA. The CDR3 covers 15 residues. V was trimmed by 1 base and J by 6 bases, leaving 13 bases between them. The CDR3 loop reads CASSLDGGAAQPQHF. The DNA of the CDR3 is TGTGCCAGCAGCTTAGATGGGGGGGCAGCTCAGCCCCAGCATTTT.

The genes are TRBV28 and TRBJ2-5; TRBD1 matches at 9 bases. The J segment lost 5 bases and the V segment lost 6 bases, leaving 10 bases of the junction unmatched. CDR1 MDHEN and CDR2 SYDVKM come from the germline V gene. The CDR3 is 15 amino acids. The CDR3 sequence is CASRFMWDRVETQYF. The CDR3 DNA follows: TGTGCCAGCAGATTTATGTGGGACAGGGTGGAGACCCAGTACTTC.

This chain uses TRBV7-2 with TRBJ2-7; 7 positions agree with TRBD1. The CDR3 has 14 amino acids. Germline V gene lookup returns CDR1 SGHTA and CDR2 FQGNSA. The ends lost 2 bases at V and 2 bases at J; junction bases unmatched: 3. CDR3: CASSLNRGAYEQYF. CDR3 DNA: TGTGCCAGCAGCTTAAACAGGGGCGCCTACGAGCAGTACTTC.

The chain recombines TRBV5-1 with TRBJ1-4; tentative D call: TRBD1 (5 bases). V was trimmed by 1 base and J by 8 bases, leaving 15 bases between them. Germline lookup yields CDR1 SGHRS and CDR2 YFSETQ. The CDR3 is 15 amino acids. The CDR3 loop is CASSLLGGYEEKLFF. The CDR3 nucleotides read TGCGCCAGCAGCTTGTTGGGGGGATATGAGGAAAAACTGTTTTTT.

The gene calls are TRBV12-5 and TRBJ1-2, with D possibly matching TRBD1 (5 bases). Germline V gene sequence: CDR1 LGHNT, CDR2 FRNRAP. CDR3 size: 15 residues. Trimming left V 6 bases short and J 4 bases short, with 18 bases between. The CDR3 is CASGGLGRGTYGYTF. CDR3 bases: TGTGCTAGTGGGGGACTAGGTAGGGGTACCTATGGCTACACCTTC.

This clone showed up just a few times. This chain uses TRBV19 with TRBJ2-4, with 7 bases matching TRBD1. V gave up 4 bases and J gave up 8 bases; unmatched junction bases: 11. CDR1 and CDR2 from the germline V gene are LNHDA and SQIVND (reference sequence). The CDR3 loop spans 15 amino acids. The CDR3 spells CASSTSQGLRYIQYF. The CDR3 region has the DNA TGTGCCAGTAGTACCTCACAGGGGCTACGGTACATTCAGTACTTC.

The chain carries TRBV28 and TRBJ1-5; 7 bases are shared with TRBD1. The ends lost 6 bases at V and 4 bases at J; junction bases unmatched: 9. Germline CDR1 MDHEN, CDR2 SYDVKM. CDR3 length: 15 amino acids. CDR3 region: CASRMWDSRNQPQHF. The CDR3 bases are TGTGCCAGCAGGATGTGGGACAGCCGTAATCAGCCCCAGCATTTT.

The J gene is TRBJ2-7, the V gene TRBV2, with D possibly TRBD1 on 6 matching bases. Germline V gene data show CDR1 as SNHLY and CDR2 as FYNNEI. This CDR3 is 15 amino acids long. V was clipped by 0 bases and J by 1 base, with 10 bases between them. The DNA for the CDR3 is TGTGCCAGCAGTGAAGCGGGCCAGGGGTCCTACGAGCAGTACTTC. Amino acids: CASSEAGQGSYEQYF.

The chain links TRBV6-2 or TRBV6-3 to TRBJ2-1; 12 bases agree with TRBD2. The CDR3 is 17 amino acids. With V trimmed by 2 bases and J by 7 bases, 9 bases remained unmatched. Germline CDR1 MNHEY, CDR2 SVGEGT. The CDR3 spells CASSYPLAGGPGNEQFF. For the CDR3, the DNA is TGTGCCAGCAGTTACCCCCTAGCGGGAGGGCCGGGGAATGAGCAGTTCTTC.

The rearrangement uses TRBV20-1 and TRBJ2-3, with TRBD2 as a possible D gene (6 bases). This CDR3 is 11 amino acids long. CDR1 is DFQATT and CDR2 is SNEGSKA in the germline V gene (reference sequence). V lost 6 bases, J lost 10 bases, and 14 bases lay in between. The DNA of the CDR3 is TGCAGTGCACCAACCGGGACTCCGCAGTATTTT. Protein: CSAPTGTPQYF.

CDR3 nucleotide sequence: TGTGCCAGCAGGACCTCCACAGGGGCCCCGGATGAAGCTTTCTTT. This encodes CASRTSTGAPDEAFF. V is TRBV28 and J is TRBJ1-1; TRBD1 aligns across 7 bases. CDR1 and CDR2 (germline): MDHEN, SYDVKM. The CDR3 contains 15 residues. After removal of 6 bases from V and 7 bases from J, the junction contained 14 bases not matched to a gene.

This chain links TRBV6-5 with TRBJ1-5, with D tentatively TRBD1 (6 bases). The V end lost 8 bases, the J end lost 5 bases, and 16 bases lay between the germline ends. CDR1 and CDR2 (germline): MNHEY, SVGAGI. The CDR3 runs 14 residues. The CDR3 DNA follows: TGTGCCAGCGAGCCCAGGGACACTCATCAGCCCCAGCATTTT. Translation: CASEPRDTHQPQHF.

The V and J genes are TRBV23-1 and TRBJ2-7; 9 bases match TRBD2. TRBV23-1 is labeled an ORF, and its function is uncertain. V trimming: 4 bases; J trimming: 0 bases; junction bases outside the gene matches: 19. The CDR3 is made up of 20 amino acids. The CDR3 region has the DNA TGCGCCAGCAGTCCCGAGGGTTGGCGGGAGGGGTCCGCCTTCTCCTACGAGCAGTACTTC. Encoded protein: CASSPEGWREGSAFSYEQYF.

This chain joins TRBV4-2 and TRBJ2-1, with 8 bases that match TRBD2. J gave up 5 bases and V 2 bases, and 14 bases lay outside the gene matches. The CDR3 loop spans 18 amino acids. Germline CDR1 reads LGHNA; CDR2 reads YNFKEQ. Here the CDR3 DNA reads TGTGCCAGCAGCCAAACTGCAGCAACTAGCGGAGGACACAATGAGCAGTTCTTC. Encoded protein: CASSQTAATSGGHNEQFF.

Here the CDR3 reads CASSQFSTANTGELFF. The CDR3, as DNA: TGCGCCAGCAGCCAATTCTCTACGGCGAACACCGGGGAGCTGTTTTTT. The chain joins TRBV4-3 to TRBJ2-2; D remains unclear. Germline lookup yields CDR1 LGHNA and CDR2 YSLEER. The CDR3 length is 16 residues. V lost 2 bases to trimming and J lost 0 bases, with 10 bases between them.

The V gene is TRBV18, the J gene TRBJ2-7, with 7 bases matching TRBD2. The CDR3 contains 15 residues. Germline loops: CDR1 KGHSH, CDR2 LQKENI. V gave up 3 bases and J gave up 3 bases; unmatched junction bases: 8. CDR3 sequence (DNA): TGTGCCAGCTCACCTCCCCATGGGGGGGGCTACGAGCAGTACTTC. Its translation: CASSPPHGGGYEQYF.

CDR3 in DNA: TGTGCCAGCAGTAGCGGGATTGGAGAGACCCAGTACTTC. Its translation: CASSSGIGETQYF. V gene TRBV7-3 combines with J gene TRBJ2-5; 8 positions match TRBD2. This CDR3 is built from 13 residues. J lost 4 bases, V lost 6 bases, and 4 bases had no gene match. Per the germline V gene, CDR1 is SGHTA and CDR2 is FQGTGA.

The chain employs TRBV7-2 and TRBJ2-2; D perhaps matches TRBD2 (6 bases). Germline V gives CDR1 SGHTA, CDR2 FQGNSA. The CDR3 loop spans 16 amino acids. V lost 5 bases and J 6 bases, leaving 19 bases between the germline ends. The CDR3 is CASSPQTSGFAGELFF. The CDR3 region has the DNA TGTGCCAGCAGCCCCCAGACTAGTGGATTCGCCGGGGAGCTGTTTTTT.

This CDR3 is CASNPGANSPLHF. CDR3 DNA sequence: TGTGCCAGCAACCCAGGGGCCAATTCACCCCTCCACTTT. The chain is built from TRBV6-2 or TRBV6-3 and TRBJ1-6, with D possibly TRBD1 on 6 matching bases. Germline lookup yields CDR1 MNHEY and CDR2 SVGEGT. V gave up 7 bases and J gave up 7 bases, with 11 bases separating them. The CDR3 sequence is 13 residues long.